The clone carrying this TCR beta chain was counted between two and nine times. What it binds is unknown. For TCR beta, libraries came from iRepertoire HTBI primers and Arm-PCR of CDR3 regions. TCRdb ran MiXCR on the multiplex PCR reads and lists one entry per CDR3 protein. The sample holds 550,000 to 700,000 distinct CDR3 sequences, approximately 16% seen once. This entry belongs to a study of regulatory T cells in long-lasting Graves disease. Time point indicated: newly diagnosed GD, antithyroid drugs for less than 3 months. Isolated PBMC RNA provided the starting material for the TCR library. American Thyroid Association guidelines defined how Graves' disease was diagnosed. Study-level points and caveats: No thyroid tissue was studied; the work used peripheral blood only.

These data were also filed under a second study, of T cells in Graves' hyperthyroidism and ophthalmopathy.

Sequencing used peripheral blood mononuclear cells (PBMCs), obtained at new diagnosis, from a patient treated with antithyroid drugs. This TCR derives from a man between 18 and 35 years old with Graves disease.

The CDR3 bases are TGTGCCAGCAGCCCCGGACACGGTCAGCCCCAGCATTTT. Protein sequence: CASSPGHGQPQHF. This chain joins TRBV7-6 and TRBJ1-5, with D possibly TRBD1 on 5 matching bases. CDR1 is SGHVS and CDR2 is FNYEAQ in the germline V gene. V dropped 5 bases and J dropped 6 bases, with 11 bases sitting between them. The CDR3 extends over 13 amino acids.